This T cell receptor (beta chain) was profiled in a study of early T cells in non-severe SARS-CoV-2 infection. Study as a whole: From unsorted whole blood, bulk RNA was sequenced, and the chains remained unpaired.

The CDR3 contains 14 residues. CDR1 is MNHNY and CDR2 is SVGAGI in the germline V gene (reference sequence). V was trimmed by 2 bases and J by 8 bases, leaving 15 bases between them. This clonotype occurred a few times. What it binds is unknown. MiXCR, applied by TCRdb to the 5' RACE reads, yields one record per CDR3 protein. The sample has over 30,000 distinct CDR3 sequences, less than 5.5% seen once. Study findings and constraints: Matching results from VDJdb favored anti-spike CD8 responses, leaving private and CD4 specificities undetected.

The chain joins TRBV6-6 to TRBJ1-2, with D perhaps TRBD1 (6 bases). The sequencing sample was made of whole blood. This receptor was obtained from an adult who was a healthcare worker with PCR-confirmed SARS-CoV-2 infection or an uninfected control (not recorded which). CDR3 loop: CASSYAGGAEGYTF. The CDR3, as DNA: TGTGCCAGCAGTTACGCCGGGGGCGCGGAAGGCTACACCTTC.